This T cell receptor beta chain is from a study of T cells in Graves' hyperthyroidism and ophthalmopathy. Study at large: Before treatment of any kind, peripheral blood was taken at initial diagnosis.

At least ten counts were recorded for this clonotype. Amplification of TCR beta CDR3 regions was performed using RNA transcripts as template. A first-round RT-PCR of the TCR CDR3 used the HTBI primer set. TCRdb processed the multiplex PCR reads anew with MiXCR; each CDR3 protein has one entry. The table shows 400,000 or so distinct CDR3 sequences, with more than 13% occurring only once. Ophthalmopathy in the patients scored at least 3 on Clinical Activity Score and at least 4 on NOSPECS grade, lasting under 3 months. Patients were excluded because of uncontrolled infection, other autoimmune disease, pregnancy or lactation. PBMCs were derived from roughly 9.6 ml fresh peripheral blood. The length of the CDR3 is 15 residues. CDR1 MDHEN and CDR2 SYDVKM come from the germline V gene. The V and J ends lost 6 bases and 3 bases respectively, with 15 bases between them.

V gene TRBV28 combines with J gene TRBJ2-1; D may be TRBD1 (5 bases). The receptor comes from a man aged 45-65 years with Graves' ophthalmopathy. The sample consisted of blood. The CDR3: CASSPVNRLYNEQFF. CDR3 nucleotides: TGTGCCAGCAGCCCCGTAAACAGGCTCTACAATGAGCAGTTCTTC. Looking up the rest from reference TRBV28 and TRBJ2-1 gives the full variable domain: DVKVTQSSRYLVKRTGEKVFLECVQDMDHENMFWYRQDPGLGLRLIYFSYDVKMKEKGDIPEGYSVSREKKERFSLILESASTNQTSMYLCASSPVNRLYNEQFFGPGTRLTVL.